What follows are 26 T cell receptor beta chains derived from one specimen sequenced in a study of T cells expressing NK-cell markers. Reanalyzing the 5' RACE reads, TCRdb keeps one entry per CDR3 protein, without DNA. This sample's clone table lists a few hundred thousand distinct CDR3 sequences. Sequences were obtained from blood T cells: a sorted CD56 or NKG2C T cell subset, CD4+ or CD8+ T cells, or bulk PBMC T cells (not recorded which). These receptors came from a woman between 45 and 60 years old in good health.

V gene TRBV20-1 combines with J gene TRBJ2-1. Germline loops: CDR1 DFQATT, CDR2 SNEGSKA (reference sequence). This CDR3 has 13 amino acids. The CDR3: CSARDPTKHEQFF.

V and J are TRBV30 and TRBJ2-5; the TRBD2 assignment by TCRdb is unverifiable without DNA. The CDR3 totals 14 residues. From germline, CDR1 is GTSNPN and CDR2 SVGIG (reference sequence). The CDR3 reads CAAASELFGETQYF.

The J gene is TRBJ2-3, the V gene TRBV27; TCRdb's D call, TRBD1, is unchecked because there is no DNA. Germline CDR1 and CDR2: MNHEY and SMNVEV (reference sequence). CDR3 length: 13 amino acids. CDR3 amino acids: CANPTGSTDTQYF.

The CDR3 loop reads CASSTGQLYGYTF. The chain combines TRBV19 with TRBJ1-2; absent DNA, TCRdb's TRBD1 call cannot be checked. The CDR3 has 13 amino acids. CDR1 is LNHDA, CDR2 SQIVND, per germline (reference sequence).

The CDR3 loop is CAVGLANYGYTF. V and J are TRBV10-3 and TRBJ1-2. Germline CDR1 reads ENHRY; CDR2 reads SYGVKD. This CDR3 has 12 residues.

CDR3 in amino acids: CASSLRVGPETQYF. V and J are TRBV5-6 and TRBJ2-5. Germline-derived CDR1 and CDR2 are SGHDT and YYEEEE. The CDR3 covers 14 residues.

V usage is TRBV2 and J usage is TRBJ1-1. CDR1 is SNHLY, CDR2 FYNNEI, per germline. CDR3 length equals 11 residues. CDR3: CASLSTRSAFF.

The rearrangement joins TRBV28 to TRBJ2-4; TCRdb indicates TRBD1, and absent DNA this call remains unverified. CDR1 is MDHEN, CDR2 SYDVKM, per germline. The CDR3 runs 14 residues. CDR3 loop: CASSYRGGGNIQYF.

The CDR3 spells CSVIAIKNEQFF. The chain recombines TRBV29-1 with TRBJ2-1; there is no DNA to check the TCRdb D call of TRBD2. The CDR3 has 12 amino acids. CDR1 and CDR2 from the germline V gene are SQVTM and ANQGSEA.

The V call is TRBV5-1, the J call TRBJ1-1; TCRdb picks TRBD1, but there is no DNA to check that call. The CDR3 has 13 amino acids. In germline, CDR1 is SGHRS, CDR2 YFSETQ. The CDR3 is CASSYGTGSEAFF.

The V and J genes are TRBV20-1 and TRBJ2-6. The germline V gene encodes CDR1 DFQATT and CDR2 SNEGSKA (reference sequence). The CDR3 runs 14 residues. The CDR3 sequence: CSASRVSGANVLTF.

V and J are TRBV20-1 and TRBJ2-1; TCRdb indicates TRBD1, and absent DNA this call remains unverified. The CDR3 extends over 14 amino acids. CDR1 DFQATT and CDR2 SNEGSKA come from the germline V gene (reference sequence). The CDR3 loop reads CSARRGAVYNEQFF.

J is TRBJ2-3 and V is TRBV7-9; the D call from TCRdb, TRBD1, cannot be confirmed without DNA. CDR3 size: 15 residues. From germline, CDR1 is SEHNR and CDR2 FQNEAQ (reference sequence). CDR3: CASSLGGLRGDTQYF.

The chain has TRBV30 and TRBJ1-2; with no DNA, the TCRdb D assignment of TRBD1 cannot be verified. The germline CDR1 and CDR2 sequences are GTSNPN and SVGIG (reference sequence). This CDR3 has 13 residues. The CDR3 here is CACPGRINYGYTF.

CDR3 sequence reads: CASSQTTSKETQYF. The J gene is TRBJ2-5, the V gene TRBV4-1; there is no DNA to check the TCRdb D call of TRBD2. Germline V gene sequence: CDR1 MGHRA, CDR2 YSYEKL. The CDR3 length is 14 residues.

This chain connects TRBV20-1 to TRBJ2-5; TCRdb proposes TRBD1, but this gene call is untestable without DNA. The CDR3 extends over 14 amino acids. The germline gives CDR1 DFQATT, CDR2 SNEGSKA (reference sequence). CDR3 region: CSASPGAEQETQYF.

The chain employs TRBV15 and TRBJ2-3; TCRdb lists TRBD1, though no DNA is available to test this call. Per germline, CDR1 LNHNV and CDR2 YYDKDF (reference sequence). The CDR3 runs 14 residues. The CDR3 loop reads CATSGGAGTNTQYF.

This chain joins TRBV7-3 and TRBJ2-7. CDR1 SGHTA and CDR2 FQGTGA come from the germline V gene. The CDR3 consists of 15 residues. The CDR3 sequence: CASSLGGGRAYEQYF.

The J gene is TRBJ2-1, the V gene TRBV13. The CDR3 is made up of 16 amino acids. Germline V gives CDR1 PRHDT, CDR2 FYEKMQ (reference sequence). CDR3: CASTFLGLSSYNEQFF.

J is TRBJ2-3 and V is TRBV5-4; the TRBD1 assignment by TCRdb is unverifiable without DNA. The germline gives CDR1 SGHNT, CDR2 YYREEE (reference sequence). This CDR3 comprises 16 residues. CDR3: CASSIPQGSNTDTQYF.

The chain employs TRBV12-3 or TRBV12-4 and TRBJ1-3. The CDR3 has 13 residues. CDR3 in amino acids: CASSQPPGNTIYF.

This chain connects TRBV12-3 or TRBV12-4 to TRBJ1-2; without DNA, the TCRdb call of TRBD1 cannot be checked. CDR3 size: 14 residues. The CDR3 is CASRVGTALYGYTF.

The chain joins TRBV10-3 to TRBJ2-2. The CDR3 has 13 residues. The germline V gene has CDR1 ENHRY and CDR2 SYGVKD. This chain's CDR3 is CAIMPDNTGELFF.

The V call is TRBV6-6, the J call TRBJ2-2. The CDR3 is 12 amino acids. The germline gives CDR1 MNHNY, CDR2 SVGAGI (reference sequence). The CDR3: CASEIGTGELFF.

This chain joins TRBV29-1 and TRBJ2-3; the TCRdb D gene call, TRBD2, has no DNA to confirm it. The CDR3 consists of 15 residues. Germline V lookup: CDR1 SQVTM, CDR2 ANQGSEA. This CDR3 reads CSVEASGMIADTQYF.

The rearrangement links TRBV7-3 to TRBJ2-2; TCRdb designates TRBD1, a call that cannot be tested without DNA. The length of the CDR3 is 17 residues. The germline V gene encodes CDR1 SGHTA and CDR2 FQGTGA. The CDR3 region is CASTQSSSTGNTGELFF.